These 12 T cell receptor beta chains were sequenced from one sample in a study of Graves' ophthalmopathy and Graves' hyperthyroidism. As the template, RNA transcripts were used to amplify TCR beta CDR3 regions. First-round RT-PCR employed HTBI primers, with a second-round multiplex PCR after it. In TCRdb, the multiplex PCR reads were re-called with MiXCR into one record per CDR3 protein. The table lists just over 400,000 distinct CDR3 sequences, around a fifth of them singletons. The sequenced material came from peripheral blood. The receptors derive from a woman aged 18-29 years with stable Graves' hyperthyroidism.

The chain carries TRBV6-5 and TRBJ2-7; 11 nucleotides match TRBD2. The CDR3 spans 16 residues. Germline CDR1 reads MNHEY; CDR2 reads SVGAGI. The J segment lost 3 bases and the V segment lost 0 bases, leaving 4 bases of the junction unmatched. The DNA for the CDR3 is TGTGCCAGCAGTTACTCTACTAGCGGGGGCGGCTACGAGCAGTACTTC. It yields the protein CASSYSTSGGGYEQYF.

The gene calls are TRBV20-1 and TRBJ2-1; 7 bases are a match to TRBD2. The V gene's germline CDR1 is DFQATT and CDR2 SNEGSKA (reference sequence). Unmatched junction bases numbered 11, after V lost 5 bases and J lost 7 bases. The CDR3 sequence is 14 residues long. CDR3: CSAHGGRSRNEQFF. CDR3 sequence (DNA): TGCAGTGCTCACGGGGGGAGGTCGCGGAATGAGCAGTTCTTC.

This clonotype was recorded at least ten times. The CDR3 loop reads CASSYSYEGGYEQYF. CDR3 nucleotides: TGTGCCAGCAGTTACTCCTATGAGGGGGGGTACGAGCAGTACTTC. The chain couples TRBV6-5 to TRBJ2-7, with D maybe TRBD2 (7 bases). Germline CDR1 MNHEY, CDR2 SVGAGI. V was shortened by 0 bases and J by 4 bases, with 13 bases between the two germline ends. The CDR3 extends over 15 amino acids.

This clonotype was detected many times. The chain combines TRBV12-3 or TRBV12-4 with TRBJ1-6; 8 bases map to TRBD1. The V gene end was trimmed by 2 bases and the J gene end by 8 bases; junction bases not matched to a gene: 2. The CDR3 contains 14 residues. CDR3: CASSLQGAYSPLHF. CDR3 nucleotide sequence: TGTGCCAGCAGTTTACAGGGGGCTTATTCACCCCTCCACTTT.

This clonotype was seen at least ten times. CDR3 sequence reads: CASTRDRAYEQYF. CDR3 DNA sequence: TGTGCCAGCACCCGGGACAGGGCTTACGAGCAGTACTTC. The chain has TRBV6-1 and TRBJ2-7; 9 bases match TRBD1. Per germline, CDR1 MNHNS and CDR2 SASEGT. Unmatched junction bases numbered 5, after V lost 7 bases and J lost 4 bases. The CDR3 runs 13 residues.

This clonotype was detected ten times or more. The chain joins TRBV7-9 to TRBJ2-2; the D call may be TRBD1 or TRBD2 (5 bases each). The V and J ends lost 2 bases and 4 bases respectively, with 8 bases between them. CDR3 length equals 14 residues. The V gene's germline CDR1 is SEHNR and CDR2 FQNEAQ (reference sequence). This CDR3 reads CASSLTGATGELFF. The CDR3 DNA sequence: TGTGCCAGCAGCTTAACCGGGGCCACCGGGGAGCTGTTTTTT.

This clonotype has a count of ten or more. V is TRBV27 and J is TRBJ1-5; 11 bases match TRBD1. The germline CDR1 and CDR2 sequences are MNHEY and SMNVEV (reference sequence). With V trimmed by 10 bases and J by 4 bases, 3 bases remained unmatched. The CDR3 runs to 13 residues. The CDR3 here is CATGQGANQPQHF. In DNA form, the CDR3 reads TGTGCCACCGGACAGGGGGCTAATCAGCCCCAGCATTTT.

This clonotype was found many times. The chain carries TRBV28 and TRBJ2-5; 16 nucleotides line up with TRBD2. The CDR3 is made up of 17 amino acids. V gave up 5 bases and J gave up 4 bases; unmatched junction bases: 7. Germline V gene lookup returns CDR1 MDHEN and CDR2 SYDVKM. The CDR3 reads CASSGGLAGGRPETQYF. As DNA, the CDR3 is TGTGCCAGCAGTGGGGGACTAGCGGGAGGGAGGCCAGAGACCCAGTACTTC.

To note about this clonotype: Sequence at one end of the junction differs from germline and may be a read error. The CDR3 loop is CASRTGGGTEACF. The DNA of the CDR3 is TGTGCCAGCAGGACAGGGGGGGGCACTGAAGCTTGCTTT. This sequence joins TRBV27 and TRBJ1-1; 9 positions match TRBD1. The germline gives CDR1 MNHEY, CDR2 SMNVEV (reference sequence). CDR3 length: 13 residues.

This clonotype came up many times. The chain recombines TRBV3-1 with TRBJ2-7; D uncertain. From germline, CDR1 is LGHDT and CDR2 YNNKEL (reference sequence). The CDR3 is 12 residues long. V was shortened by 1 base and J by 10 bases, with 11 bases between the two germline ends. The CDR3 loop reads CASSQVGASQYF. CDR3 bases: TGTGCCAGCAGCCAAGTGGGCGCCTCTCAGTACTTC.

This clonotype has a count of ten or more. V is TRBV20-1 and J is TRBJ1-5; 8 nucleotides line up with TRBD1. The CDR3 has 14 amino acids. Germline CDR1 and CDR2: DFQATT and SNEGSKA (reference sequence). V was pared by 3 bases and J by 6 bases, with 7 bases of the junction left unmatched. CDR3 sequence: CSARLDRAGQPQHF. CDR3 nucleotides: TGCAGTGCTAGGTTGGACAGGGCCGGTCAGCCCCAGCATTTT.

This clonotype was counted many times. The chain is built from TRBV6-1 and TRBJ2-5; unclear D gene. The CDR3 length is 15 residues. V lost 3 bases and J 1 base, leaving 12 bases between the germline ends. Germline-derived CDR1 and CDR2 are MNHNS and SASEGT. The CDR3 is CASSDMSLVQETQYF. CDR3 coding DNA: TGTGCCAGCAGTGATATGTCTCTAGTCCAAGAGACCCAGTACTTC.